A selection of T cell receptor beta chains follows, all from one sample in a study of Ad26.COV2.S vaccination and SARS-CoV-2 variants. Generated by immunoSEQ multiplex PCR, the TCRdb table keeps only in-frame clones and is missing some. Of about 320,000 clones in the sample, 86% were seen once. The input for sequencing was peripheral blood, taken in a trial of Ad26.COV2.S vaccine versus placebo. The receptors shown here come from a person between 18 and 65 years old who received the Ad26.COV2.S COVID-19 vaccine or a placebo. The CDR3 runs from the conserved cysteine through the conserved F or W. Each record gives: D gene, J gene, clone size, V gene, CDR3 protein, CDR3 DNA. D genes are given only for firm matches. The size of a clone is reported for some rows only, either as once, few or many, or as a class for expanded clones.

NA	TRBJ1-2	NA	TRBV6-5	CASRSGNYGYTF	TGTGCCAGCAGGTCAGGAAACTATGGCTACACCTTC
TRBD2	TRBJ2-7	NA	TRBV6-5	CASSYSPSGGYEQYF	TGTGCCAGCAGTTACTCGCCCAGCGGGGGTTACGAGCAGTACTTC
TRBD2	TRBJ2-6	NA	TRBV11-2	CASSFPGLKAGANVLTF	TGTGCCAGCAGCTTCCCGGGACTAAAGGCTGGGGCCAACGTCCTGACTTTC
NA	TRBJ1-4	NA	TRBV6-5	CASRPMQTTNEKLFF	TGTGCCAGCAGACCGATGCAGACAACTAATGAAAAACTGTTTTTT
NA	TRBJ2-7	NA	TRBV18	CASSLLMVWDEQYF	TGTGCCAGCTCACTCCTTATGGTTTGGGACGAGCAGTACTTC
NA	TRBJ1-4	once	TRBV15	CATSRDRPATNEKLFF	TGTGCCACCAGCAGAGACAGGCCAGCAACTAATGAAAAACTGTTTTTT
NA	TRBJ2-2	NA	TRBV19	CASSIEGGNTGELFF	TGTGCCAGTAGTATAGAGGGGGGCAACACCGGGGAGCTGTTTTTT
NA	TRBJ1-3	NA	TRBV9	CASSVDDNLSGNTIYF	TGTGCCAGCAGCGTAGATGACAACCTCTCTGGAAACACCATATATTTT
NA	TRBJ1-6	NA	TRBV21-1	CASSKGDRDRVRNSPLHF	TGTGCCAGCAGCAAAGGAGACCGGGACAGGGTTCGCAATTCACCCCTCCACTTT
NA	TRBJ2-1	NA	TRBV18	CASSPPVRAGDEQFF	TGTGCCAGCTCACCACCGGTTAGAGCAGGGGATGAGCAGTTCTTC
TRBD1	TRBJ1-2	NA	TRBV5-8	CASSSRRDRGRQGYTF	TGTGCCAGCAGCTCCCGACGAGACAGGGGTCGTCAGGGCTACACCTTC
NA	TRBJ1-4	NA	TRBV5-1	CASSLVSSTNEKLFF	TGCGCCAGCAGCTTGGTGAGCTCAACTAATGAAAAACTGTTTTTT
NA	TRBJ1-2	NA	TRBV3-1/TRBV3-2	CASSLQLTGRPFGYTF	TGTGCCAGCAGCTTGCAGCTCACAGGGAGGCCGTTCGGCTACACCTTC
TRBD2	TRBJ2-5	NA	TRBV9	CASSVAASGGRGETQYF	TGTGCCAGCAGCGTAGCTGCTAGCGGGGGCCGGGGGGAGACCCAGTACTTC
TRBD2	TRBJ2-7	once	TRBV5-4	CASSLTSGGFVDEQYF	TGTGCCAGCAGCTTGACTAGCGGGGGATTTGTCGACGAGCAGTACTTC
NA	TRBJ2-1	NA	TRBV7-5	CARSLARTGGTYNEQFF	TGTGCCAGAAGCTTAGCCCGGACAGGGGGAACCTACAATGAGCAGTTCTTC
NA	TRBJ2-5	NA	TRBV5-1	CASSIQVQETQYF	TGCGCCAGCAGCATCCAGGTCCAAGAGACCCAGTACTTC
TRBD1	TRBJ1-5	NA	TRBV5-6	CASSLHRGLTQHF	TGTGCCAGCAGCTTACACAGGGGGCTCACCCAGCATTTT
TRBD1	TRBJ1-1	NA	TRBV6-6	CASTSGGRRNTEAFF	TGTGCCAGCACTTCAGGGGGCCGGAGGAACACTGAAGCTTTCTTT
NA	TRBJ2-1	few	TRBV30	CAYEAWDEQFF	TGTGCCTACGAGGCCTGGGATGAGCAGTTCTTC
TRBD2	TRBJ2-2	NA	TRBV4-2	CASRKIEVAGMNTGELFF	TGTGCCAGCAGGAAAATAGAGGTAGCGGGGATGAACACCGGGGAGCTGTTTTTT
TRBD1	TRBJ1-2	NA	TRBV6-2/TRBV6-3	CASSQGQRYGYTF	TGTGCCAGCAGCCAGGGACAGCGCTATGGCTACACCTTC
TRBD2	TRBJ2-1	few	TRBV4-1	CASSQGTSGNNEQFF	TGCGCCAGCAGCCAAGGTACTAGCGGAAACAATGAGCAGTTCTTC
TRBD1	TRBJ1-2	NA	TRBV19	CASSIDRGKDGYTF	TGTGCCAGTAGTATCGACAGGGGGAAGGATGGCTACACCTTC
NA	TRBJ2-3	NA	TRBV30	CAWRWAGTDTQYF	TGTGCCTGGAGGTGGGCGGGAACAGATACGCAGTATTTT
NA	TRBJ1-5	once	TRBV5-8	CASSLERGNQPQHF	TGTGCCAGCAGCTTGGAGCGGGGCAATCAGCCCCAGCATTTT
TRBD1	TRBJ1-1	NA	TRBV3-1/TRBV3-2	CASSSPDRENTEAFF	TGTGCCAGCAGCTCCCCAGACAGGGAGAACACTGAAGCTTTCTTT
NA	TRBJ1-5	few	TRBV7-2	CASSVRGNQPQHF	TGTGCCAGCAGCGTTCGGGGGAATCAGCCCCAGCATTTT
NA	TRBJ2-2	NA	TRBV6-1	CASSEKGTNTGELFF	TGTGCCAGCAGTGAAAAGGGTACGAACACCGGGGAGCTGTTTTTT
NA	TRBJ1-2	NA	TRBV19	CASSILNRDNYGYTF	TGTGCCAGTAGTATCCTTAACAGGGATAACTATGGCTACACCTTC
TRBD1	TRBJ1-2	NA	TRBV5-1	CASSSSTGTTFFGYTF	TGCGCCAGCAGCTCATCGACAGGGACTACTTTCTTTGGCTACACCTTC
NA	TRBJ1-5	NA	TRBV5-1	CASSLEGSNQPQHF	TGCGCCAGCAGCTTGGAAGGGAGCAATCAGCCCCAGCATTTT
TRBD2	TRBJ2-7	NA	TRBV7-8	CASSPRPSGGEEGEQYF	TGTGCCAGCAGCCCGCGGCCTAGCGGGGGAGAAGAGGGGGAGCAGTACTTC
NA	TRBJ1-5	NA	TRBV7-8	CASSPGGMVNQPQHF	TGTGCCAGCAGCCCCGGCGGTATGGTCAATCAGCCCCAGCATTTT
NA	TRBJ1-1	NA	TRBV5-1	CASSLRRGTNTEAFF	TGCGCCAGCAGCTTGAGACGGGGGACGAACACTGAAGCTTTCTTT
NA	TRBJ1-2	NA	TRBV7-3	CASSPYRVTNYGYTF	TGTGCCAGCAGCCCCTACAGGGTAACGAACTATGGCTACACCTTC
TRBD1	TRBJ1-1	NA	TRBV11-2	CASSLTGGQIRTEAFF	TGTGCCAGCAGCTTGACAGGGGGCCAAATACGGACTGAAGCTTTCTTT
NA	TRBJ2-6	few	TRBV7-8	CASSLELPDVLTF	TGTGCCAGCAGCTTAGAACTCCCCGACGTCCTGACTTTC
TRBD1	TRBJ1-2	NA	TRBV29-1	CSGGTGDSAGYTF	TGCAGCGGTGGGACAGGGGATTCTGCTGGCTACACCTTC
TRBD1	TRBJ1-5	NA	TRBV6-6	CASSTRTGLQPQHF	TGTGCCAGCAGTACTCGGACAGGGCTCCAGCCCCAGCATTTT
TRBD1	TRBJ1-5	NA	TRBV11-2	CASSLVSQDRGCSNQPQHF	TGTGCCAGCAGCTTAGTCTCCCAAGACAGGGGTTGTAGCAATCAGCCCCAGCATTTT
TRBD1	TRBJ2-2	NA	TRBV9	CASSGKNRGQSTGELFF	TGTGCCAGCAGCGGGAAGAACAGGGGGCAGAGCACCGGGGAGCTGTTTTTT
TRBD2	TRBJ2-3	NA	TRBV7-2	CASSLSGGAGDTQYF	TGTGCCAGCAGCTTGAGCGGGGGGGCCGGAGATACGCAGTATTTT
NA	TRBJ1-6	NA	TRBV7-2	CASSLGSSYNSPLHF	TGTGCCAGCAGCTTAGGCAGCTCCTATAATTCACCCCTCCACTTT
NA	TRBJ1-5	few	TRBV3-1/TRBV3-2	CASSQETGPGNQPQHF	TGTGCCAGCAGCCAGGAGACAGGCCCAGGGAATCAGCCCCAGCATTTT
TRBD1	TRBJ1-3	NA	TRBV5-1	CASSSRGLSGNTIYF	TGCGCCAGCAGCAGCAGGGGGCTTTCTGGAAACACCATATATTTT
NA	TRBJ2-5	NA	TRBV15	CATSRDQGSSLQETQYF	TGTGCCACCAGCAGAGATCAGGGATCCTCCCTTCAAGAGACCCAGTACTTC
TRBD1	TRBJ1-3	NA	TRBV3-1/TRBV3-2	CASSPQGAGNTIYF	TGTGCCAGCAGCCCACAGGGGGCAGGAAACACCATATATTTT
NA	TRBJ1-4	NA	TRBV6-5	CASGLIGGEKLFF	TGTGCCAGCGGGTTAATCGGGGGTGAAAAACTGTTTTTT
TRBD1	TRBJ1-5	NA	TRBV6-6	CASSLGTGNSNQPQHF	TGTGCCAGCAGTCTAGGGACAGGGAATAGCAATCAGCCCCAGCATTTT
TRBD1	TRBJ1-3	NA	TRBV5-1	CASSEGQGNTIYF	TGCGCCAGCAGCGAGGGACAGGGGAACACCATATATTTT
TRBD2	TRBJ2-7	NA	TRBV7-9	CASSRAGDSYEQYF	TGTGCCAGCAGCCGAGCGGGGGATTCCTACGAGCAGTACTTC
NA	TRBJ1-2	NA	TRBV27	CASSFLRHNNYGYTF	TGTGCCAGCAGTTTTCTTCGACACAATAACTATGGCTACACCTTC
NA	TRBJ1-2	NA	TRBV7-2	CASSLRWRGHSSTNYGYTF	TGTGCCAGCAGCCTGAGGTGGAGGGGACACAGTTCGACTAACTATGGCTACACCTTC